A selection of T cell receptor beta chains follows, all from one sample in a study of T-cell reconstitution after alpha-beta-depleted transplantation in children. MiXCR, run by TCRdb on the PCR reads, gives a single entry per CDR3 protein. This sample has fewer than 550,000 distinct CDR3 sequences, with 9.5% to 12% found just once. The material sequenced was PBMCs, mostly from graft donor cells, taken 180 days after TCRalphabeta/CD19-depleted stem cell transplant. Every receptor here comes from a female patient younger than 10 who had a stem cell transplant for aplastic anemia, so the T cells may come from the graft donor. The CDR3 runs from the conserved cysteine through the conserved F or W. A D gene is named only where the DNA matches it firmly. Rows give clone size only sometimes, using once, few, many, or a class for an expanded clone.

>many|.|TRBV20-1|TRBJ1-3
TGCAGTGCACCCGACGTACACTCTGGAAACACCATATATTTT
CSAPDVHSGNTIYF
>many|.|TRBV6-1|TRBJ2-4
TGTGCCAGCAGCCATTTCCGTCAGGGGAGAGCCAAAAACATTCAGTACTTC
CASSHFRQGRAKNIQYF
>.|.|TRBV5-6|TRBJ2-2
TGTGCCAGCACCCGGGGTACTCCGAAAACCGGGGAGCTGTTTTTT
CASTRGTPKTGELFF
>few|.|TRBV29-1|TRBJ1-2
TGCAGCGTCGGAACGGGGACGGATTATGGCTACACCTTC
CSVGTGTDYGYTF
>.|TRBD1|TRBV7-3|TRBJ2-5
TGTGCCAGCAGCTCAACAGGGGGCGCTGGGGAGACCCAGTACTTC
CASSSTGGAGETQYF
>few|.|TRBV12-3/TRBV12-4|TRBJ2-3
TGTGCCAGCAGTCCCCATCGACTGCTCGCCTGGAACGATACGCAGTATTTT
CASSPHRLLAWNDTQYF
>many|TRBD2|TRBV12-3/TRBV12-4|TRBJ2-5
TGTGCCAGCAGTATACCGACTAGCGCATTACAAGAGACCCAGTACTTC
CASSIPTSALQETQYF
>many|TRBD1|TRBV20-1|TRBJ2-5
TGCAGTGCCACGACAGGGCCGCGACAAGAGACCCAGTACTTC
CSATTGPRQETQYF
>.|.|TRBV23-1|TRBJ1-1
TGCGCCAGGGCCCGGACAGACACTGAAGCTTTCTTT
CARARTDTEAFF
>.|TRBD1|TRBV6-1|TRBJ1-2
TGTGCCAGCAGTGCGGACAGGGCTGGTGGCTACACCTTC
CASSADRAGGYTF
>.|.|TRBV7-3|TRBJ2-1
TGTGCCAGCAGCCCCTCATGGAATATCAATGAGCAGTTCTTC
CASSPSWNINEQFF
>.|.|TRBV7-2|TRBJ2-1
TGTGCCAGCAGCTTAGGGTTGGGGGTGCTCAACAATGAGCAGTTCTTC
CASSLGLGVLNNEQFF
>many|.|TRBV20-1|TRBJ1-1
TGCAGTGCTGTAACAGGGTCGAACACTGAAGCTTTCTTT
CSAVTGSNTEAFF
>many|TRBD1|TRBV28|TRBJ1-6
TGTGCCAGCAGTTTCGGGGACAGACTTAATTCACCCCTCCACTTT
CASSFGDRLNSPLHF
>few|TRBD2|TRBV7-2|TRBJ2-7
TGTGCCAGCAGCTCGGGACTAGCGGGGGCCTCCTACGAGCAGTACTTC
CASSSGLAGASYEQYF
>few|.|TRBV27|TRBJ2-1
TGTGCCAGCAGTTTCCGACTAAATCCCTACAATGAGCAGTTCTTC
CASSFRLNPYNEQFF
>many|.|TRBV20-1|TRBJ2-3
TGCAGTGCTAGAGAGGGCGTCGGGACAGATACGCAGTATTTT
CSAREGVGTDTQYF
>.|.|TRBV18|TRBJ2-5
TGTGCCAGCTGTAATTTTCCAGAAGAGACCCAGTACTTC
CASCNFPEETQYF
>.|TRBD1|TRBV5-1|TRBJ2-3
TGCGCCAGCAGCTACCATACCGGGACAGGGGTAGCAGATACGCAGTATTTT
CASSYHTGTGVADTQYF
>.|.|TRBV15|TRBJ1-1
TGTGCCACCAGCGGCAACGAGTTACGCAGAGGGTGGGGCACTGAAGCTTTCTTT
CATSGNELRRGWGTEAFF
>many|.|TRBV5-1|TRBJ1-1
TGCGCCAGCAGCTTGGTTCCATGGAACACTGAAGCTTTCTTT
CASSLVPWNTEAFF
>few|.|TRBV12-3/TRBV12-4|TRBJ2-2
TGTGCCAGCAGCACCGTCGTCGGGGAGCTGTTTTTT
CASSTVVGELFF
>few|TRBD2|TRBV6-2/TRBV6-3|TRBJ2-1
TGTGCCAGCAGCCTCATGAGCGGGAGGGCAGGAAATGAGCAGTTCTTC
CASSLMSGRAGNEQFF
>few|.|TRBV12-3/TRBV12-4|TRBJ2-6
TGTGCCAGCAGTTCGCTGGGGTCTGGGGCCAACGTCCTGACTTTC
CASSSLGSGANVLTF
>few|TRBD2|TRBV7-2|TRBJ2-1
TGTGCCAGCAGCACTGGACTAGCGGAGGGCCATGAGCAGTTCTTC
CASSTGLAEGHEQFF
>few|.|TRBV20-1|TRBJ2-3
TGCAGTGCTAGAAACTCCGGGACCCCTCTGGATACGCAGTATTTT
CSARNSGTPLDTQYF
>.|.|TRBV6-2/TRBV6-3|TRBJ2-1
TGTGCCAGCAGGAAATGGACTATGCCGCGGAAAGGCTCCTACAATGAGCAGTTCTTC
CASRKWTMPRKGSYNEQFF
>many|TRBD1|TRBV7-6|TRBJ2-3
TGTGCCAGCAGCCCGACAGGGGGAGGCCCAGATACGCAGTATTTT
CASSPTGGGPDTQYF
>.|.|TRBV3-1|TRBJ1-1
TGTGCCAGCAGTTTCGACGGACGGGTTGAAGCTTTCTTT
CASSFDGRVEAFF
>many|.|TRBV7-9|TRBJ2-1
TGTGCCAGCAGCTCCCCATACAATGAGCAGTTCTTC
CASSSPYNEQFF